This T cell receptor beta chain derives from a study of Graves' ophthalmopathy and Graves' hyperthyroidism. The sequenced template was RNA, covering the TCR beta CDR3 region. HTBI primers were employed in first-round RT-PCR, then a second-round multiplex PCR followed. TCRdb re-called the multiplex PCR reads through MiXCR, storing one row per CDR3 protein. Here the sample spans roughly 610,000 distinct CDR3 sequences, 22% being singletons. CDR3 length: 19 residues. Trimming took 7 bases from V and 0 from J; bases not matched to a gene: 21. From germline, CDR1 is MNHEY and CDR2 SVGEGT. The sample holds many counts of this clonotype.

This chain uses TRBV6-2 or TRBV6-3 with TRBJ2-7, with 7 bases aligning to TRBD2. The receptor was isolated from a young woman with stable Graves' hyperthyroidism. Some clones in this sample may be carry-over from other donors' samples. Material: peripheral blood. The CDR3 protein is CASNSKRGATIPFSYEQYF. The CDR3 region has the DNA TGTGCCAGCAACTCGAAGCGGGGAGCCACCATACCCTTCTCCTACGAGCAGTACTTC.